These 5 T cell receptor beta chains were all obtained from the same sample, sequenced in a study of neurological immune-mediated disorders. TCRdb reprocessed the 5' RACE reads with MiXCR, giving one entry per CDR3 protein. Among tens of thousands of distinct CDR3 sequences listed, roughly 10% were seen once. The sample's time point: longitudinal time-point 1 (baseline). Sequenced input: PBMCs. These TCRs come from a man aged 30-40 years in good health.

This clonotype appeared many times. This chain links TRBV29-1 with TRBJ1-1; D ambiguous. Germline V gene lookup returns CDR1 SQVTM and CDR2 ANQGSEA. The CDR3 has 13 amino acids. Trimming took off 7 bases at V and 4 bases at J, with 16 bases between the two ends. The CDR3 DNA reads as TGCAGCGCTGAGGAGAGGGAAGGCACTGAAGCTTTCTTT. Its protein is CSAEEREGTEAFF.

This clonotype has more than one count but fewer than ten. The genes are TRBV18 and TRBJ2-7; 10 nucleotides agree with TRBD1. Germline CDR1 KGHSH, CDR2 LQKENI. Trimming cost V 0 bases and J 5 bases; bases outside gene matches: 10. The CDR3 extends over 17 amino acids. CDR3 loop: CASSPPGDRGGLHEQYF. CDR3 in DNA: TGTGCCAGCTCACCACCGGGGGACAGGGGAGGACTTCACGAGCAGTACTTC.

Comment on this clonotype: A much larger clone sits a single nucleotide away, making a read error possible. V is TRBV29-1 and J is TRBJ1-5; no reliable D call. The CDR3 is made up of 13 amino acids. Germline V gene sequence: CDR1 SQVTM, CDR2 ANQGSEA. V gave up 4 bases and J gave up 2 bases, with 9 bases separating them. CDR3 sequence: CSVAQCGNQPQHF. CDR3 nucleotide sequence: TGCAGCGTTGCTCAGTGCGGCAATCAGCCCCAGCATTTT.

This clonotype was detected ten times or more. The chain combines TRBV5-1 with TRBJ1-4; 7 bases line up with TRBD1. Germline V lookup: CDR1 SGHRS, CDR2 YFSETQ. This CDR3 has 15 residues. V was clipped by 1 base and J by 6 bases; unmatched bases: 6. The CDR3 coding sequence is TGCGCCAGCAGCTTGAGGGACAGTCGGTATGAAAAACTGTTTTTT. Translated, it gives CASSLRDSRYEKLFF.

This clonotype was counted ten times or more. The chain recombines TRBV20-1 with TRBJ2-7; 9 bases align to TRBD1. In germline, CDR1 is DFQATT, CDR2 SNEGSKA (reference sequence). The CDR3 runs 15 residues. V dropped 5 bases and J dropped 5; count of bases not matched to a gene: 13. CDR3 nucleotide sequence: TGCAGTGCTCCAGCTACCGGGACAGGGTCCCACGAGCAGTACTTC. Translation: CSAPATGTGSHEQYF.